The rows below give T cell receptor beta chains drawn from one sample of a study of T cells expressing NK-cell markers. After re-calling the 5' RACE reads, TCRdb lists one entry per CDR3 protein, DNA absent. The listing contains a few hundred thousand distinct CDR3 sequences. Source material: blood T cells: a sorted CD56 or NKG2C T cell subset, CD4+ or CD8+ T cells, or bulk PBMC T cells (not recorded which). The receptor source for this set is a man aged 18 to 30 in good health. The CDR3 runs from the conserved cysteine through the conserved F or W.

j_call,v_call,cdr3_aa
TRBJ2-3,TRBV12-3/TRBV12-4,CASSFRQGRGRDTQYF
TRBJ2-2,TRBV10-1,CATQRGADTGELFF
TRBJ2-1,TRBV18,CASSPGTGSTYNEQFF
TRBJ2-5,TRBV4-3,CASSQGVSGQETQYF
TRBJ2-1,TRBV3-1,CASRQEGSYNEQFF
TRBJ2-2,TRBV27,CASSLRVTAGGPGELFF
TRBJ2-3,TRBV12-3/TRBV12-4,CASRATRDDSTDTQYF
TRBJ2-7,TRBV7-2,CASSTDLGTAYEQYF
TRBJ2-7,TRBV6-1,CASRSTGTYEQYF
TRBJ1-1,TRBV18,CASSDGVNTEAFF
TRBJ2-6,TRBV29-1,CSVGAGANVLTF
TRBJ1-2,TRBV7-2,CASSLRRQGGGYTF
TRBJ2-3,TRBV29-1,CSVGGRITDTQYF
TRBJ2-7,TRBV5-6,CASSLMGTGDYEQYF
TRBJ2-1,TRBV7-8,CASSPQREKSWSSYNEQFF
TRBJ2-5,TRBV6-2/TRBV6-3,CASGRQETQYF
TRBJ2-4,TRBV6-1,CASGGVAGAKNIQYF
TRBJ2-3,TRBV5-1,CASRRRTGVRTDTQYF
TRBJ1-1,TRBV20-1,CSAKATATNTEAFF
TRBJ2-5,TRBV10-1,CASSDRGQGQETQYF
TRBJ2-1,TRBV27,CASSFQVSSYNEQFF
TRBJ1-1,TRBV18,CASSPTGTNTEAFF
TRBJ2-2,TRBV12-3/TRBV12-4,CASSLGLAGVTGELFF
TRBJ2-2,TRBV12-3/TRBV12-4,CASSLRGLNTGELFF
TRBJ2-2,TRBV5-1,CASSLAGGTWAGELFF
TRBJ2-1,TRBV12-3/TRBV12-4,CASRQRTGLYNEQFF